This note documents a single TCR beta chain sequence. TCRdb's copy holds only in-frame clones and misses some; the assay was immunoSEQ multiplex PCR. The repertoire includes roughly 84,000 clones, about 80% of them detected once, and around 12% sits in the top ten. The sample belongs to a study of blood T cell repertoires in COVID-19. Sequences were obtained from peripheral blood. This clonotype was sampled from a woman aged 40 to 55 with active or convalescent COVID-19.

The CDR3 sequence: CASSPLGGISTDTQYF. The CDR3 nucleotides read TGTGCCAGCAGCCCCCTGGGAGGGATCAGCACAGATACGCAGTATTTT. V is TRBV7-2 and J is TRBJ2-3; 7 bases align to TRBD2. V lost 5 bases to trimming and J lost 0 bases; unmatched junction nucleotides: 8. This CDR3 comprises 16 residues. CDR1 and CDR2 from the germline V gene are SGHTA and FQGNSA.